This T cell receptor beta chain came from a study of cytotoxic CD8 clonotypes in ibrutinib-treated CLL. Produced via immunoSEQ multiplex PCR; TCRdb's table is partial and in-frame only. The sample consists of tens of thousands of clones, about 72% of them appearing once. Points from the study as a whole: Rising at ibrutinib response, clonality subsequently fell back toward baseline at progression.

The trim removed 3 bases at V and 4 bases at J, leaving 4 bases unmatched. Per germline, CDR1 MGHRA and CDR2 YSYEKL. The CDR3 extends over 14 amino acids. As to this clone: Its antigen is currently unknown.

Sequencing was performed on PBMCs, taken after 12 months of ibrutinib treatment. The clonotype comes from a human donor with chronic lymphocytic leukemia. This chain links TRBV4-1 with TRBJ2-5, with 8 bases identical to TRBD1. For the CDR3, the DNA is TGCGCCAGCAGCCAGGTGCAGGGGGCAGAGACCCAGTACTTC. As protein: CASSQVQGAETQYF.